The 2 T cell receptor beta chains in this list originate from one sample, sequenced in a study of blood T cell repertoires in COVID-19. Method: immunoSEQ multiplex PCR; TCRdb's copy keeps in-frame clones and lacks some. The sample carries 55,000 to 85,000 clones, approximately 90% recorded once. Material for sequencing was peripheral blood. The receptors were sampled from a woman aged 18-29 years with acute or convalescent COVID-19.

The rearrangement uses TRBV5-1 and TRBJ2-7; 9 bases map to TRBD1. The germline gives CDR1 SGHRS, CDR2 YFSETQ. This CDR3 spans 15 amino acids. V was clipped by 4 bases and J by 0 bases; unmatched bases: 5. The CDR3 protein is CASSEGTGYSYEQYF. The CDR3 nucleotides read TGCGCCAGCAGCGAGGGGACAGGGTACTCCTACGAGCAGTACTTC.

The J gene is TRBJ2-5, the V gene TRBV29-1, with D perhaps TRBD2 (5 bases). The V gene lost 8 bases and the J gene lost 3 bases, with 13 bases spanning the gap. Germline-derived CDR1 and CDR2 are SQVTM and ANQGSEA. There are 12 residues in the CDR3. CDR3 nucleotides: TGCAGCTACAATGACGGGAAAGAGACCCAGTACTTC. Amino acid sequence: CSYNDGKETQYF.